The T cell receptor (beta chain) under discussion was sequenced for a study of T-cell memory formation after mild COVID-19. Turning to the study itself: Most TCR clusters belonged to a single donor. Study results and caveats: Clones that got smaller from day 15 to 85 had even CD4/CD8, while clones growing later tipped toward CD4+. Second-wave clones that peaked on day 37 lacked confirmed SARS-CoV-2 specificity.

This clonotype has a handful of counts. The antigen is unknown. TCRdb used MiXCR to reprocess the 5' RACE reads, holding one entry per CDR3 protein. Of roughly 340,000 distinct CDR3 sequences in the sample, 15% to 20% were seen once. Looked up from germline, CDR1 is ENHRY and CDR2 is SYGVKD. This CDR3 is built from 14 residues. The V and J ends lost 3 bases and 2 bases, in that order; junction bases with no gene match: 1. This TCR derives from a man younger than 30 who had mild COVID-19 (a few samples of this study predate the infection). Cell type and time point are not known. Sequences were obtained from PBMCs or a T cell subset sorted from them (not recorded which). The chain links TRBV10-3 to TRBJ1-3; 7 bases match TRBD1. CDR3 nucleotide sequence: TGTGCCATCAGTGATGGGACAGCTGGAAACACCATATATTTT. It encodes CAISDGTAGNTIYF.